The clone carrying this T cell receptor (beta chain) occurred a few times. Antigen unknown. MiXCR, applied by TCRdb to the 5' RACE reads, yields one record per CDR3 protein. The table has 250,000 to 300,000 distinct CDR3 sequences, 16% seen once. The source of the sample is a study of T-cell memory formation after mild COVID-19. Study outcomes and limitations: Clones that contracted from day 15 to 85 had balanced CD4/CD8; later expanders were CD4+ biased.

Germline V gene sequence: CDR1 LNHNV, CDR2 YYDKDF (reference sequence). Unmatched junction bases numbered 4, after V lost 0 bases and J lost 2 bases. The CDR3 has 16 residues. The sample consisted of PBMCs or a T cell subset sorted from them (not recorded which). The clonotype comes from a man aged 18 to 30 who had mild COVID-19 (a few samples of this study predate the infection). Cell type and time point are not known. This chain uses TRBV15 with TRBJ2-5, with 9 bases lining up with TRBD1. CDR3 loop: CATSRDPQGAQETQYF. The CDR3 DNA follows: TGTGCCACCAGCAGAGATCCACAGGGGGCACAAGAGACCCAGTACTTC.